Ten or more counts support the clone carrying this T cell receptor (beta chain). Its specificity is not known. This sample stems from a study of read filtering for tumor transcriptome and immune sequencing. Study context: RNA-seq yielded only roughly 80 to 1,400 TCR reads, IR-seq about 4 to 10.27 million. Study-level results: Compared with RNA-seq, IR-seq gave much higher clonotype depth and reliability. In IR-seq, single-read clonotypes were roughly 82% of clonotypes but roughly 3.5% of reads.

Germline CDR1 SGHAT, CDR2 FQNNGV. The V end lost 5 bases, the J end lost 4 bases, and 14 bases lay between the germline ends. This CDR3 is built from 14 residues. The library was built from about 370 ng RNA with molecular barcoded adaptors for alpha/delta and beta/gamma chains. TCRdb ran MiXCR on the reads and lists one entry per CDR3 protein. The table has 35,000 to 50,000 distinct CDR3 sequences, about an eighth seen once. The receptor was derived from a donor at least 40 years old with multiple myeloma. Sequenced material: a population of CD138-negative cells sorted from bone marrow. This sequence joins TRBV11-2 and TRBJ2-5; D is undetermined. CDR3: CASSHLNPRETQYF. The CDR3 bases are TGTGCCAGCAGCCACCTGAACCCACGAGAGACCCAGTACTTC.